Sequencing of this T cell receptor (beta chain) was carried out in a study of blood T cell repertoires in COVID-19. Study-wide background: Acute-phase and convalescent COVID-19 samples originated in the United States, Italy and Spain. T cells, B-cell-depleted T cells, or PBMCs supplied cDNA or gDNA.

After removal of 3 bases from V and 2 bases from J, the junction contained 4 bases not matched to a gene. CDR3 length equals 14 residues. Looked up from germline, CDR1 is SGDLS and CDR2 is YYNGEE. As processed by the authors: Amplifying reference gene primers gave estimates of nucleated cell counts. TCRdb keeps only in-frame clones here, not all; method: immunoSEQ multiplex PCR. V and J calls and clone size follow that table, whereas D and trimming were derived from the DNA. Counted here are 60,000 to 75,000 clones, around 88% occurring once; the ten biggest clones make up around a sixth. J is TRBJ1-2 and V is TRBV9; 7 positions agree with TRBD1. This sequence originates from a woman aged 80 or over with active COVID-19. The sequenced sample was peripheral blood. The CDR3 loop reads CASSETTGNYGYTF. CDR3 bases: TGTGCCAGCAGCGAAACGACAGGGAACTATGGCTACACCTTC.